Each of the 31 T cell receptor beta chains below was sequenced from the same sample in a study of blood T cell repertoires in COVID-19. The repertoire was sequenced with immunoSEQ multiplex PCR; TCRdb's copy has only in-frame clones and lacks some. Here the sample spans 320,000 or so clones, about 90% being singletons. The source material was PBMCs or T cells enriched from blood (not recorded which). Source of these receptors: a young woman who had recovered from COVID-19.

The rearrangement joins TRBV5-6 to TRBJ2-7; tentative D call: TRBD1 (5 bases). Looked up from germline, CDR1 is SGHDT and CDR2 is YYEEEE. The length of the CDR3 is 13 residues. Trimming removed 0 bases at V and 5 bases at J, with 9 bases between. In DNA form, the CDR3 reads TGTGCCAGCAGCTTGGGTCAGGGCCACGAGCAGTACTTC. As protein: CASSLGQGHEQYF.

The chain links TRBV10-3 to TRBJ2-3; 14 nucleotides match TRBD2. V lost 6 bases and J lost 2; bases outside the gene matches: 13. Germline V lookup: CDR1 ENHRY, CDR2 SYGVKD. This CDR3 contains 19 residues. In DNA form, the CDR3 reads TGTGCCATCAGCGCCCGGGGAGGACTAGCGGGGGGTATCACAGATACGCAGTATTTT. Its protein product is CAISARGGLAGGITDTQYF.

CDR3 loop: CASSLTVDRDTEAFF. In DNA form, the CDR3 reads TGTGCCAGCAGCCTCACAGTGGACAGGGACACTGAAGCTTTCTTT. The gene calls are TRBV3-1 (or the pseudogene TRBV3-2) and TRBJ1-1, with 8 positions matching TRBD1. J lost 3 bases, V lost 4 bases, and 7 bases had no gene match. The CDR3 runs to 15 residues. Germline V CDR1 and CDR2: LGHDT, YNNKEL (reference sequence).

This chain uses TRBV27 with TRBJ1-1, with 7 bases aligning to TRBD1. With 5 bases clipped from V and 0 bases from J, the junction kept 3 bases outside the gene matches. The CDR3 spans 14 residues. Germline V gives CDR1 MNHEY, CDR2 SMNVEV (reference sequence). Written as DNA, the CDR3 is TGTGCCAGCAGTCTCAGGGGGATGAACACTGAAGCTTTCTTT. Its protein product is CASSLRGMNTEAFF.

The V gene is TRBV19, the J gene TRBJ2-7; D may be TRBD2 (5 bases). The germline V gene has CDR1 LNHDA and CDR2 SQIVND (reference sequence). Trimming stripped 7 bases from V and 0 bases from J, with 10 bases between. The CDR3 covers 13 residues. The CDR3: CASNRGSSYEQYF. The CDR3 DNA reads as TGTGCCAGTAACAGAGGGAGCTCCTACGAGCAGTACTTC.

This chain links TRBV5-1 with TRBJ1-2, with 9 bases identical to TRBD1. Losses at the gene ends were 0 bases for V and 7 bases for J; bases not matched to a gene: 13. This CDR3 comprises 17 residues. Germline loops: CDR1 SGHRS, CDR2 YFSETQ. The CDR3 DNA reads TGCGCCAGCAGCTTGGCGGGGACAGGGTCGGTGCAGGGTGGCTACACCTTC. Its translation is CASSLAGTGSVQGGYTF.

The CDR3 bases are TGCGCCAGCAGCTTGGTGGGACAGGGTCCGGGCGAGCAGTACTTC. Amino acid sequence: CASSLVGQGPGEQYF. V gene TRBV5-1 combines with J gene TRBJ2-7, with 9 bases aligning to TRBD1. Germline V gene sequence: CDR1 SGHRS, CDR2 YFSETQ. The CDR3 contains 15 residues. With 0 bases clipped from V and 6 bases from J, the junction kept 7 bases outside the gene matches.

This sequence joins TRBV6-2 or TRBV6-3 and TRBJ2-1; D call uncertain. The CDR3 sequence is 13 residues long. The ends were cut back, 2 bases at V and 2 bases at J, with 4 bases in the middle. Germline CDR1 reads MNHEY; CDR2 reads SVGEGT. The CDR3 protein is CASSYEAYNEQFF. DNA of the CDR3: TGTGCCAGCAGTTACGAGGCCTACAATGAGCAGTTCTTC.

This chain joins TRBV15 and TRBJ2-3; maybe TRBD1 (6 bases). The CDR3 has 16 residues. CDR1 and CDR2 from the germline V gene are LNHNV and YYDKDF (reference sequence). Trimming removed 0 bases at V and 1 base at J, with 11 bases between. The DNA of the CDR3 is TGTGCCACCAGCAGAGAAGGGACATTTCGCACAGATACGCAGTATTTT. Its protein is CATSREGTFRTDTQYF.

This chain joins TRBV2 and TRBJ1-1; tentatively, D is TRBD1 (6 bases). Per the germline V gene, CDR1 is SNHLY and CDR2 is FYNNEI. V gave up 7 bases and J gave up 4 bases, with 13 bases separating them. The CDR3 consists of 13 residues. The CDR3 loop is CASNGNRATEAFF. Written as DNA, the CDR3 is TGTGCCAGCAACGGCAACAGGGCCACTGAAGCTTTCTTT.

This chain links TRBV2 with TRBJ2-7, with 14 bases fitting TRBD2. The V gene's germline CDR1 is SNHLY and CDR2 FYNNEI. V was pared by 7 bases and J by 2 bases, with 7 bases of the junction left unmatched. CDR3 length equals 16 residues. The CDR3 sequence: CASTPGLAGGTYEQYF. CDR3 nucleotide sequence: TGTGCCAGCACCCCCGGACTAGCGGGGGGTACCTACGAGCAGTACTTC. Together with reference TRBV2 and TRBJ2-7, the CDR3 gives the full variable domain: EPEVTQTPSHQVTQMGQEVILRCVPISNHLYFYWYRQILGQKVEFLVSFYNNEISEKSEIFDDQFSVERPDGSNFTLKIRSTKLEDSAMYFCASTPGLAGGTYEQYFGPGTRLTVT.

The chain combines TRBV5-4 with TRBJ1-2, with D tentatively TRBD1 (5 bases). Germline loops: CDR1 SGHNT, CDR2 YYREEE (reference sequence). The CDR3 loop spans 15 amino acids. Trimming pared 1 base from V and 6 bases from J, leaving 16 bases between. The CDR3 nucleotides read TGTGCCAGCAGCTTGAATCAGGGTAGGGGCCATGGCTACACCTTC. It codes for CASSLNQGRGHGYTF. The full variable domain, with the rest looked up from reference TRBV5-4 and TRBJ1-2, is ETGVTQSPTHLIKTRGQQVTLRCSSQSGHNTVSWYQQALGQGPQFIFQYYREEENGRGNFPPRFSGLQFPNYSSELNVNALELDDSALYLCASSLNQGRGHGYTFGSGTRLTVV.

The gene calls are TRBV15 and TRBJ1-1, with a weak D call TRBD1 (6 bases). CDR1 is LNHNV, CDR2 YYDKDF, per germline (reference sequence). The CDR3 extends over 15 amino acids. Trimming removed 6 bases at V and 1 base at J, with 15 bases between. The CDR3 loop is CATSRTGQSNTEAFF. DNA for the CDR3: TGTGCCACCAGTCGTACTGGACAGTCGAACACTGAAGCTTTCTTT.

As regards this clone: The sample contains more than one DNA sequence encoding this CDR3. The chain is built from TRBV7-2 and TRBJ1-3; D remains ambiguous. Germline assignment: CDR1 SGHTA and CDR2 FQGNSA. The ends were cut back, 1 base at V and 1 base at J, with 5 bases in the middle. This CDR3 has 14 amino acids. The CDR3 DNA follows: TGTGCCAGCAGCTTAGGAGGGTCTGGAAACACCATATATTTT. Translated: CASSLGGSGNTIYF.

This clone was picked up one time. The V and J genes are TRBV30 and TRBJ1-6, with 8 nucleotides matching TRBD1. CDR3 length: 14 amino acids. The J segment lost 13 bases and the V segment lost 4 bases, leaving 12 bases of the junction unmatched. Germline-derived CDR1 and CDR2 are GTSNPN and SVGIG (reference sequence). Written as DNA, the CDR3 is TGTGCCTGGACCCGAGACAGGGGAGGTCACCCCCTCCACTTT. It encodes CAWTRDRGGHPLHF.

This rearrangement joins TRBV2 to TRBJ1-2, with a possible D match to TRBD1 (5 bases). The V end was cut by 4 bases, the J end by 3 bases, with 12 bases between. The CDR3 consists of 14 residues. Germline CDR1 SNHLY, CDR2 FYNNEI. The CDR3 protein is CASSVGGLDYGYTF. CDR3 coding DNA: TGTGCCAGCAGTGTGGGGGGGTTGGACTATGGCTACACCTTC.

The count of this clone is one. The chain is built from TRBV25-1 and TRBJ1-6; 7 nucleotides agree with TRBD1. This CDR3 spans 15 amino acids. The J segment lost 10 bases and the V segment lost 2 bases, leaving 8 bases of the junction unmatched. Germline CDR1 is MGHDK and CDR2 is SYGVNS. The CDR3 protein is CASSERGQGGSPLHF. The CDR3 DNA follows: TGTGCCAGCAGTGAAAGGGGGCAGGGTGGCTCACCCCTCCACTTT. The whole variable domain, filled in from reference TRBV25-1 and TRBJ1-6, reads EADIYQTPRYLVIGTGKKITLECSQTMGHDKMYWYQQDPGMELHLIHYSYGVNSTEKGDLSSESTVSRIRTEHFPLTLESARPSHTSQYLCASSERGQGGSPLHFGNGTRLTVT.

The chain has TRBV4-2 and TRBJ2-7, with 8 bases that match TRBD1. With V trimmed by 1 base and J by 2 bases, 4 bases remained unmatched. The CDR3 spans 15 residues. Germline CDR1 reads LGHNA; CDR2 reads YNFKEQ. The CDR3 is CASSQARTGPYEQYF. CDR3 nucleotides: TGTGCCAGCAGCCAAGCCCGGACAGGGCCCTACGAGCAGTACTTC.

The chain recombines TRBV28 with TRBJ1-5; tentatively, D is TRBD1 (6 bases). Trimming took 5 bases from V and 0 from J, leaving 14 bases between them. This CDR3 region has 16 residues. The germline CDR1 and CDR2 sequences are MDHEN and SYDVKM. DNA for the CDR3: TGTGCCAGCAGTCCAGGGACACCGTATAGCAATCAGCCCCAGCATTTT. This gives the protein CASSPGTPYSNQPQHF.

V and J are TRBV7-8 and TRBJ2-5, with D tentatively TRBD1 (6 bases). V gave up 5 bases and J gave up 7 bases, with 14 bases separating them. Germline V lookup: CDR1 SGHVS, CDR2 FQNEAQ. There are 13 residues in the CDR3. For the CDR3, the DNA is TGTGCCAGCAGCGTTCAGGGGCGTGGGACCCAGTACTTC. It encodes CASSVQGRGTQYF.

V is TRBV9 and J is TRBJ1-6; D is unclear. V dropped 0 bases and J dropped 5 bases, with 6 bases sitting between them. The CDR3 is 14 residues long. Per germline, CDR1 SGDLS and CDR2 YYNGEE. The CDR3 DNA is TGTGCCAGCAGCGTAGGAGCGGATAATTCACCCCTCCACTTT. Protein: CASSVGADNSPLHF.

This clone has only a few counts. Here the CDR3 DNA reads TGTGCCAGCAGCGGGGGACATGTGGACACTGAAGCTTTCTTT. It translates to CASSGGHVDTEAFF. This chain joins TRBV5-4 and TRBJ1-1; D might be TRBD1 (6 bases). Germline lookup yields CDR1 SGHNT and CDR2 YYREEE (reference sequence). V lost 4 bases and J 3 bases, leaving 13 bases between the germline ends. CDR3 size: 14 residues.

Only one count was recorded for this clone. As DNA, the CDR3 is TGTGCCAGCAGTATCGACAGTATCTCTGGAAACACCATATATTTT. Protein sequence: CASSIDSISGNTIYF. V usage is TRBV6-2 or TRBV6-3 and J usage is TRBJ1-3, with a weak D call TRBD1 (5 bases). CDR1 and CDR2 (germline): MNHEY, SVGEGT. The V gene lost 5 bases and the J gene lost 0 bases, with 11 bases spanning the gap. This CDR3 has 15 residues.

This chain joins TRBV6-9 and TRBJ1-4, with 7 bases identical to TRBD1. V dropped 4 bases and J dropped 0; count of bases not matched to a gene: 11. The germline V gene encodes CDR1 MNHGY and CDR2 SVAAGI. This CDR3 has 18 residues. CDR3 residues: CASSFLGGQLATNEKLFF. CDR3 nucleotides: TGTGCCAGCAGTTTTCTAGGGGGACAGCTAGCAACTAATGAAAAACTGTTTTTT.

The count of this clone is one. This chain connects TRBV11-2 to TRBJ2-7; 8 bases match TRBD1. J was trimmed by 3 bases and V by 2 bases; bases with no gene match: 9. This CDR3 is built from 16 residues. Per the germline V gene, CDR1 is SGHAT and CDR2 is FQNNGV. The CDR3 coding sequence is TGTGCCAGCAGCTTAACCCAGGGGGCTCGGTTCTACGAGCAGTACTTC. It translates to CASSLTQGARFYEQYF. Drawing the rest from reference TRBV11-2 and TRBJ2-7, the complete variable domain is EAGVAQSPRYKIIEKRQSVAFWCNPISGHATLYWYQQILGQGPKLLIQFQNNGVVDDSQLPKDRFSAERLKGVDSTLKIQPAKLEDSAVYLCASSLTQGARFYEQYFGPGTRLTVT.

The chain recombines TRBV4-1 with TRBJ1-4, with D unresolved. This CDR3 spans 17 amino acids. V gave up 0 bases and J gave up 3 bases, with 14 bases separating them. Germline values: CDR1 MGHRA, CDR2 YSYEKL. The CDR3 DNA reads as TGCGCCAGCAGCCAAGATGTTAGGAGGGTTGCTAATGAAAAACTGTTTTTT. Its translation is CASSQDVRRVANEKLFF.

V and J are TRBV30 and TRBJ1-3; 9 bases line up with TRBD1. In germline, CDR1 is GTSNPN, CDR2 SVGIG (reference sequence). The V gene end was trimmed by 3 bases and the J gene end by 4 bases; junction bases not matched to a gene: 4. The CDR3 is made up of 14 amino acids. The CDR3 nucleotides are TGTGCCTGGAGCACAGGGGGCCTCGGAAACACCATATATTTT. The encoded protein is CAWSTGGLGNTIYF.

With regard to this clone: The same CDR3 is also encoded by other DNA sequences in this sample. The chain combines TRBV5-1 with TRBJ2-2, with 7 bases fitting TRBD1. The germline CDR1 and CDR2 sequences are SGHRS and YFSETQ. The trim removed 4 bases at V and 3 bases at J, leaving 6 bases unmatched. The CDR3 is 15 residues long. The CDR3 coding sequence is TGCGCCAGCAGCCTTCGACAGGGAGACACCGGGGAGCTGTTTTTT. It encodes CASSLRQGDTGELFF.

The chain links TRBV30 to TRBJ1-4, with D tentatively TRBD1 (6 bases). The germline V and J ends were trimmed by 2 bases and 2 bases, with 18 bases remaining between them. The germline V gene encodes CDR1 GTSNPN and CDR2 SVGIG (reference sequence). The CDR3 consists of 17 residues. CDR3 in DNA: TGTGCCTGGAGTACGGGCCGGGGGGCGTTTACTAATGAAAAACTGTTTTTT. Amino acids: CAWSTGRGAFTNEKLFF.

The chain couples TRBV18 to TRBJ1-2, with TRBD1 matching over 8 bases. Germline-derived CDR1 and CDR2 are KGHSH and LQKENI. V dropped 1 base and J dropped 3; count of bases not matched to a gene: 4. The CDR3 runs to 15 residues. CDR3 nucleotide sequence: TGTGCCAGCTCACCACAAGACAGGGGCTACTATGGCTACACCTTC. Its translation: CASSPQDRGYYGYTF.

This clone appeared a single time. This chain uses TRBV9 with TRBJ1-4, with a tentative D call TRBD1 (5 bases). Germline CDR1 SGDLS, CDR2 YYNGEE. The CDR3 extends over 16 amino acids. Trimming stripped 0 bases from V and 0 bases from J, with 9 bases between. DNA for the CDR3: TGTGCCAGCAGCGTAGGACCACAGGCAACTAATGAAAAACTGTTTTTT. This encodes CASSVGPQATNEKLFF.